The rows below give T cell receptor beta chains drawn from one sample of a study of T cells after yellow fever vaccination. Via MiXCR, TCRdb re-called the 5' RACE reads, giving one row per CDR3 protein. The sample includes about 320,000 distinct CDR3 sequences, approximately 4.5% of them seen just once. The material sequenced was PBMCs, taken 15 days after the yellow fever booster vaccination. The receptors here all came from a man between 18 and 35 years old who received the YFV17D yellow fever vaccine. Both conserved end residues are part of each CDR3. A D gene is named only where the DNA matches it firmly. Only part of the rows carry a size: once, few, many, or a class if the clone is expanded.

>TRBV28|TRBJ2-7|TRBD1|few
CASSLLGTGGFEQYF
TGTGCCAGCAGTTTATTAGGGACAGGGGGTTTCGAGCAGTACTTC
>TRBV6-6|TRBJ1-5|TRBD1|many
CASSQGTGGNNQPQHF
TGTGCCAGCAGCCAAGGGACAGGGGGAAACAATCAGCCCCAGCATTTT
>TRBV7-8|TRBJ1-4|.|many
CASSLSRGAGEKLFF
TGTGCCAGCAGCTTAAGTCGGGGGGCGGGTGAAAAACTGTTTTTT
>TRBV2|TRBJ1-2|.|many
CASSEAPANYGYTF
TGTGCCAGCAGTGAAGCCCCAGCTAACTATGGCTACACCTTC
>TRBV7-9|TRBJ2-1|.|many
CASSLTGGPYNEQFF
TGTGCCAGCAGCTTAACCGGGGGCCCCTACAATGAGCAGTTCTTC
>TRBV20-1|TRBJ2-7|.|few
CSARVGLGYEQYF
TGCAGTGCTAGAGTGGGCCTGGGTTACGAGCAGTACTTC
>TRBV6-5|TRBJ2-5|TRBD1|many
CASSPTGEETQYF
TGTGCCAGCAGTCCGACAGGGGAAGAGACCCAGTACTTC
>TRBV5-1|TRBJ2-3|TRBD2|.
CASSLDPSGNTDTQYF
TGCGCCAGCAGCTTGGACCCTAGCGGGAACACAGATACGCAGTATTTT
>TRBV11-1|TRBJ2-1|.|.
CASSLAASPDNEQFF
TGTGCCAGCAGCTTAGCAGCTAGTCCAGACAATGAGCAGTTCTTC
>TRBV3-1|TRBJ1-1|.|many
CASSQAPGVAFF
TGTGCCAGCAGCCAAGCCCCAGGGGTCGCTTTCTTT
>TRBV4-3|TRBJ1-2|.|many
CASSQDGGPYGYTF
TGCGCCAGCAGCCAAGATGGCGGTCCCTATGGCTACACCTTC
>TRBV4-3|TRBJ2-7|.|many
CASSQDGIYEQYF
TGCGCCAGCAGCCAAGATGGAATATACGAGCAGTACTTC
>TRBV28|TRBJ2-3|.|many
CASSLGADTTDTQYF
TGTGCCAGCAGTTTAGGGGCAGACACCACAGATACGCAGTATTTT
>TRBV5-1|TRBJ2-3|.|few
CASSPTSNADTQYF
TGCGCCAGCAGCCCGACTAGTAACGCAGATACGCAGTATTTT
>TRBV5-1|TRBJ2-3|.|few
CASSSDPYTQYF
TGCGCCAGCAGCTCAGACCCTTATACGCAGTATTTT
>TRBV7-2|TRBJ1-2|.|many
CASSFGGFNYGYTF
TGTGCCAGCAGCTTCGGGGGGTTCAACTATGGCTACACCTTC
>TRBV9|TRBJ1-5|TRBD1|.
CASSDTGGERPQHF
TGTGCCAGCAGCGATACAGGGGGAGAACGGCCCCAGCATTTT
>TRBV7-2|TRBJ1-2|.|many
CASSLGGTRYGYTF
TGTGCCAGCAGCTTAGGGGGGACACGTTATGGCTACACCTTC
>TRBV12-3/TRBV12-4|TRBJ1-2|.|many
CASSLGIYYGYTF
TGTGCCAGCAGTCTGGGGATTTACTATGGCTACACCTTC
>TRBV7-2|TRBJ1-3|.|many
CASSLSSGTGNTIYF
TGTGCCAGCAGCTTAAGTTCCGGGACTGGAAACACCATATATTTT
>TRBV7-3|TRBJ1-4|.|many
CASSSRPLPGTETSSESNEKLFF
TGTGCCAGCAGCTCCCGGCCCCTACCCGGGACCGAAACTTCCTCTGAGTCTAATGAAAAACTGTTTTTT
>TRBV9|TRBJ2-3|.|many
CASSVEGDVSDTQYF
TGTGCCAGCAGCGTAGAAGGGGATGTGTCAGATACGCAGTATTTT
>TRBV5-1|TRBJ2-1|.|many
CASSRDLSSYNEQFF
TGCGCCAGCAGCCGGGACTTGAGCTCCTACAATGAGCAGTTCTTC
>TRBV5-1|TRBJ1-2|TRBD1|many
CASSIQGDYGYTF
TGCGCCAGCAGCATACAGGGGGACTATGGCTACACCTTC
>TRBV24-1|TRBJ1-2|.|.
CATSDRETNYGYTF
TGTGCCACCAGTGACAGGGAAACTAACTATGGCTACACCTTC
>TRBV29-1|TRBJ1-2|.|few
CSVEEQFYGYTF
TGCAGCGTTGAAGAACAGTTTTATGGCTACACCTTC